This TCR beta chain was sequenced in a study of blood T cell repertoires in COVID-19. The overall study: Collection of acute and convalescent COVID-19 samples took place in the United States, Italy and Spain.

This table comes from immunoSEQ multiplex PCR, and its TCRdb copy is limited to in-frame clones, with some not included. This sample carries about 190,000 clones, about four fifths of them seen once, and the ten largest clones take 3.2%. The sequencing sample was made of PBMCs or T cells enriched from blood (not recorded which). The sequence came from a woman aged 25 to 45 who had recovered from COVID-19.

The CDR3 loop reads CASSHDRDSPLHF. CDR3 DNA sequence: TGTGCCAGCAGTCACGACAGGGATTCACCCCTCCACTTT. The gene calls are TRBV5-4 and TRBJ1-6; 7 bases align to TRBD1. V shed 5 bases, J shed 8 bases, and the junction held 4 bases outside the gene matches. CDR1 and CDR2 (germline): SGHNT, YYREEE (reference sequence). The CDR3 loop spans 13 amino acids.